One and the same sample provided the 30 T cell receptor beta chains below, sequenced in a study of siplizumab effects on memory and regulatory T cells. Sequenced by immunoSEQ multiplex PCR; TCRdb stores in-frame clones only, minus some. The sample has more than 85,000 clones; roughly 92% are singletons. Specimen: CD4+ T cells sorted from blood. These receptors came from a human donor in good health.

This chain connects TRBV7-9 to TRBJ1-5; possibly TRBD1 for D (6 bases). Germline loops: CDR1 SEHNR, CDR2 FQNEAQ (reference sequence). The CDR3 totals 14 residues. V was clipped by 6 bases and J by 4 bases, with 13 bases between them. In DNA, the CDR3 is TGTGCCAGCAGATCGGACAGTTCAAATCAGCCCCAGCATTTT. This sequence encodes CASRSDSSNQPQHF.

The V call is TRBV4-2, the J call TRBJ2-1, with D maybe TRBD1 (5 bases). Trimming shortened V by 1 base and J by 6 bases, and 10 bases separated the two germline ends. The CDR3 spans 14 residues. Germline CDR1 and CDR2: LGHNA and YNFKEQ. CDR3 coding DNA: TGTGCCAGCAGCCAAGGACCCAGGGCCAATGAGCAGTTCTTC. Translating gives CASSQGPRANEQFF.

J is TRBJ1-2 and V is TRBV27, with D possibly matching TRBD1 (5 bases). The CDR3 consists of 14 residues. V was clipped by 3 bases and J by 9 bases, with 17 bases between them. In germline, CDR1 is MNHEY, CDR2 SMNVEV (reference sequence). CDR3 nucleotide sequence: TGTGCCAGCAGTTTTGGAGGGGCCCGGAGTAGCTACACCTTC. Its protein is CASSFGGARSSYTF.

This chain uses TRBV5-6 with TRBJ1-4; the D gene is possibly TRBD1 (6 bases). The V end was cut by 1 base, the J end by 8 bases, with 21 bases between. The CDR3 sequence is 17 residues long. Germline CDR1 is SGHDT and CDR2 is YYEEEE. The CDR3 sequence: CASSLRISWGAQEKLFF. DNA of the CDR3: TGTGCCAGCAGCTTGCGGATTAGTTGGGGGGCTCAAGAAAAACTGTTTTTT.

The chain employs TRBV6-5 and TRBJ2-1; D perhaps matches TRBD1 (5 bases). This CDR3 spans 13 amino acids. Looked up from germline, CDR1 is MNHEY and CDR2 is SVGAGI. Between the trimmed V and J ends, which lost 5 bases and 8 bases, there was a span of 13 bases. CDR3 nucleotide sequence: TGTGCCAGCAGTATAGCCAGCAGGGATGAGCAGTTCTTC. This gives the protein CASSIASRDEQFF.

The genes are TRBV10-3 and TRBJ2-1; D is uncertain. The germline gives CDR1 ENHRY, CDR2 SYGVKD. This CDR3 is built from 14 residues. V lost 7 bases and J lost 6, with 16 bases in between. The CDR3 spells CAIKVDTNTNEQFF. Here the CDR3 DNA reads TGTGCCATCAAGGTCGACACGAACACCAATGAGCAGTTCTTC.

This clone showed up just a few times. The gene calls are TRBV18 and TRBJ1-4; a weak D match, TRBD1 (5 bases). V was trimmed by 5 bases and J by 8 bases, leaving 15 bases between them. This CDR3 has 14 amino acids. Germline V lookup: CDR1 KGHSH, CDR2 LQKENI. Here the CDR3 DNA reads TGTGCCAGCTCATCGACGGGACCTCGGGAAAAACTGTTTTTT. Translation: CASSSTGPREKLFF.

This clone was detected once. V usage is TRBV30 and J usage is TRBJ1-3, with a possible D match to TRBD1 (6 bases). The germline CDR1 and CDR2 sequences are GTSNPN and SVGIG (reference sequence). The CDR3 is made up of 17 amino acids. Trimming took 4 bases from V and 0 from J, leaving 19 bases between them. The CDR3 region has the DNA TGTGCCTGGAATTATAGGACAGCAAAACGCTCTGGAAACACCATATATTTT. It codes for CAWNYRTAKRSGNTIYF.

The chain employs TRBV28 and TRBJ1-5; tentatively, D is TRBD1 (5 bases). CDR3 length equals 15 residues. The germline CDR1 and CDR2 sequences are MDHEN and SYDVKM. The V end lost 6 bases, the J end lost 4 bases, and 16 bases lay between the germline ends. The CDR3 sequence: CASSPGGVSNQPQHF. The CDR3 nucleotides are TGTGCCAGCAGCCCCGGGGGGGTCTCAAATCAGCCCCAGCATTTT.

The CDR3 coding sequence is TGTGCCAGCAGCTTAGTTATCACTCCCCTCTACGAGCAGTACTTC. This encodes CASSLVITPLYEQYF. V is TRBV11-2 and J is TRBJ2-7; D remains ambiguous. Germline values: CDR1 SGHAT, CDR2 FQNNGV. The CDR3 spans 15 residues. V was shortened by 1 base and J by 3 bases, with 13 bases between the two germline ends.

CDR3 nucleotides: TGTGCCAGCAGCTTTAACAGGGAGTATCAGCCCCAGCATTTT. Translating it yields CASSFNREYQPQHF. This chain connects TRBV5-8 to TRBJ1-5; D might be TRBD1 (6 bases). CDR1 SGHTS and CDR2 YDEGEE come from the germline V gene. The CDR3 length is 14 residues. Deletions cut 2 bases from V and 5 bases from J, with 11 bases between.

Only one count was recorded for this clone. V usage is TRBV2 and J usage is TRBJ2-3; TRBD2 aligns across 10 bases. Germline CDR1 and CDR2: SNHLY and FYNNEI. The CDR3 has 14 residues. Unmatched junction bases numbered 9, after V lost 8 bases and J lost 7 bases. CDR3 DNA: TGTGCCAGCGGGCTAGCGGGAGTTGTATATACGCAGTATTTT. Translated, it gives CASGLAGVVYTQYF.

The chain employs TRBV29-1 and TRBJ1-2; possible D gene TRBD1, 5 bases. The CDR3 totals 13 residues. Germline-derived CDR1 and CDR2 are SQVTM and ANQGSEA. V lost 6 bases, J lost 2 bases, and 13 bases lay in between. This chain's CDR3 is CSVLSGLNYGYTF. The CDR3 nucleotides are TGCAGCGTCCTCTCGGGGCTAAACTATGGCTACACCTTC.

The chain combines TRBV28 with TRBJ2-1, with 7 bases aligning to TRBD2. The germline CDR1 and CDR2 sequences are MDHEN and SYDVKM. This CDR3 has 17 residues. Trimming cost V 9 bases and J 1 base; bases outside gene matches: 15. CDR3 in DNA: TGTGCCAGTTCGTCTCGGGGGGAGGGAACATCCTACAATGAGCAGTTCTTC. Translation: CASSSRGEGTSYNEQFF.

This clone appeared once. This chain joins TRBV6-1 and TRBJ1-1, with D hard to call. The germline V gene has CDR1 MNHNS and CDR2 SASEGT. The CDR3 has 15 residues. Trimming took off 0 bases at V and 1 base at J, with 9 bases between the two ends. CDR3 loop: CASSEAWPGNTEAFF. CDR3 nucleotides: TGTGCCAGCAGTGAAGCTTGGCCGGGGAACACTGAAGCTTTCTTT.

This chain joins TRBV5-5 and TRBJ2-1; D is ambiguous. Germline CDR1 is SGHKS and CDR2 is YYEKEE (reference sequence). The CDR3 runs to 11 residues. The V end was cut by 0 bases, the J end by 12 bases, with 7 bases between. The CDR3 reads CASSLEEGQFF. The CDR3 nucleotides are TGTGCCAGCAGCTTGGAAGAAGGGCAGTTCTTC.

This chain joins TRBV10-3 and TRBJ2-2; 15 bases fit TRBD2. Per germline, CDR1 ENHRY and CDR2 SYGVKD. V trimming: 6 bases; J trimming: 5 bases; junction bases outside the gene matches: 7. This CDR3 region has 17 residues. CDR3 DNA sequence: TGTGCCATCAGAGGACTAGCGGGAGGGCCGGGGACCGGGGAGCTGTTTTTT. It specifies CAIRGLAGGPGTGELFF.

The CDR3 is CASGPRLTGELFF. CDR3 DNA sequence: TGTGCCAGCGGTCCGAGGCTCACCGGGGAGCTGTTTTTT. V usage is TRBV2 and J usage is TRBJ2-2; D gene unclear. The germline V gene has CDR1 SNHLY and CDR2 FYNNEI. V shed 8 bases and J shed 4 bases, with 11 bases lying between them. The CDR3 is 13 amino acids.

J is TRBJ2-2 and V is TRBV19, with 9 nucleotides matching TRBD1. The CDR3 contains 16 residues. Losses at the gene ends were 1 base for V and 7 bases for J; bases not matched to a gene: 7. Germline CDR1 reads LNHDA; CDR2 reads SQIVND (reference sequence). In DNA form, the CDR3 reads TGTGCCAGTAGTATAGCCAGGGACAGGGAAAACGGGGAGCTGTTTTTT. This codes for CASSIARDRENGELFF. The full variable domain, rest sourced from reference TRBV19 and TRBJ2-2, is DGGITQSPKYLFRKEGQNVTLSCEQNLNHDAMYWYRQDPGQGLRLIYYSQIVNDFQKGDIAEGYSVSREKKESFPLTVTSAQKNPTAFYLCASSIARDRENGELFFGEGSRLTVL.

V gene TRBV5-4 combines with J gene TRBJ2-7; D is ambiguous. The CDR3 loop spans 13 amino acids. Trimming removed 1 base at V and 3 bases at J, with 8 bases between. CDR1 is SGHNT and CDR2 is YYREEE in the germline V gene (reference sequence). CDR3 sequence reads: CASSLSPNYEQYF. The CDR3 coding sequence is TGTGCCAGCAGCTTGTCTCCTAACTACGAGCAGTACTTC.

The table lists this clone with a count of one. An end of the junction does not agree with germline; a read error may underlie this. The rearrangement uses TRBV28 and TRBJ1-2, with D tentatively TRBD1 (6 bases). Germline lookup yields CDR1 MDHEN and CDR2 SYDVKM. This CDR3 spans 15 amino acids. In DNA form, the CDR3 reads TGTGCCAGCAGCTCACTTCAGGGGTGGAACTCTGGCTACACCTTC. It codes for CASSSLQGWNSGYTF.

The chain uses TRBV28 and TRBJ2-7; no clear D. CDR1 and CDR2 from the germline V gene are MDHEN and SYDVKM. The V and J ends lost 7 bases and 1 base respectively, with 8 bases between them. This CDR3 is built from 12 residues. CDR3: CASTVTSYEQYF. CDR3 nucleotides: TGTGCCAGCACTGTGACATCCTACGAGCAGTACTTC.

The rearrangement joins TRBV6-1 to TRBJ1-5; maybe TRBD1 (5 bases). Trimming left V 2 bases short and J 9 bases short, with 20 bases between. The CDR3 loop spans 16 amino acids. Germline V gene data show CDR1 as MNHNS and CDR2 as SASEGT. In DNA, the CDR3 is TGTGCCAGCAGTGAACGGGGGTCCAGATCCACATCGCCCCAGCATTTT. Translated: CASSERGSRSTSPQHF.

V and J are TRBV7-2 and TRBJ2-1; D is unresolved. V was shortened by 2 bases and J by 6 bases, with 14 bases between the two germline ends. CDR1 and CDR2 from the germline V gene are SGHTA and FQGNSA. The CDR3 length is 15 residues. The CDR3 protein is CASSLTRTLGNEQFF. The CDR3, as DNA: TGTGCCAGCAGCTTAACCCGAACCCTGGGCAATGAGCAGTTCTTC.

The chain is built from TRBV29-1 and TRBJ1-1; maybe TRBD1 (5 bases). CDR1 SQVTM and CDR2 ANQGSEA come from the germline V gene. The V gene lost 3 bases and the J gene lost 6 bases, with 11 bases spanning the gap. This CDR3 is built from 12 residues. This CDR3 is CSVEQGRAEAFF. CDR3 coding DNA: TGCAGCGTTGAGCAGGGTCGCGCTGAAGCTTTCTTT.

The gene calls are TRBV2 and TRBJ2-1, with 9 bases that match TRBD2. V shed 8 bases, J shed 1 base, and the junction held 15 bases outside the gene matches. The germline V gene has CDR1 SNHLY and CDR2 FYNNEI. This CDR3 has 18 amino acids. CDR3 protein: CASEGISASGTSYNEQFF. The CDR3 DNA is TGTGCCAGCGAGGGAATTTCGGCTAGCGGGACTTCCTACAATGAGCAGTTCTTC.

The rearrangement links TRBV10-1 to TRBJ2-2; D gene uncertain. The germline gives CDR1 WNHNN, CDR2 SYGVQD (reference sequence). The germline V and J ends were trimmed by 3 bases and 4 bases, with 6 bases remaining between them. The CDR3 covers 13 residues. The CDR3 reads CASSEKPTGELFF. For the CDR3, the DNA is TGCGCCAGCAGTGAAAAGCCCACCGGGGAGCTGTTTTTT.

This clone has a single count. The CDR3 region is CASSSRTSGVSSEQFF. The CDR3 nucleotides read TGTGCCAGCAGCTCGAGGACTAGCGGGGTGTCTAGTGAGCAGTTCTTC. This sequence joins TRBV11-3 and TRBJ2-1; 12 bases are shared with TRBD2. The CDR3 runs 16 residues. The ends lost 4 bases at V and 9 bases at J; junction bases unmatched: 10. CDR1 and CDR2 (germline): SGHNT, YENEEA. Full variable domain (remainder filled in from reference TRBV11-3 and TRBJ2-1): EAGVVQSPRYKIIEKKQPVAFWCNPISGHNTLYWYLQNLGQGPELLIRYENEEAVDDSQLPKDRFSAERLKGVDSTLKIQPAELGDSAVYLCASSSRTSGVSSEQFFGPGTRLTVL.

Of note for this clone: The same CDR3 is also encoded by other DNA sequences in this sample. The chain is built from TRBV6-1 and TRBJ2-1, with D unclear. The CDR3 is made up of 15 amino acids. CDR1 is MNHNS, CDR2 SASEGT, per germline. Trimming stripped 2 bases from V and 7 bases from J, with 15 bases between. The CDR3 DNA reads TGTGCCAGCAGTGAATATTTATCGGCGGTGAATGAGCAGTTCTTC. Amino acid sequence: CASSEYLSAVNEQFF.

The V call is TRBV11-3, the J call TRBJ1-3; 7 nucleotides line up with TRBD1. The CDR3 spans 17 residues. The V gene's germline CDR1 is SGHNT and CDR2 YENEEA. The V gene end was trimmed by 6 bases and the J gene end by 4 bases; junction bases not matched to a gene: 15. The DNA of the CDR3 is TGTGCCAGCAGGCCGCCTTACAGGGGAGCGAAAGGAAACACCATATATTTT. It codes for CASRPPYRGAKGNTIYF.